This T cell receptor (beta chain) was documented in a study of shared clonotypes between healthy human individuals. Study results and limitations: In general, naive subsets displayed greater estimated richness than memory subsets did.

Comments on this clone: The antigen is not known.

The CDR3 length is 13 residues. With 1 base clipped from V and 7 bases from J, the junction kept 4 bases outside the gene matches. The germline CDR1 and CDR2 sequences are SGHAT and FQNNGV. This table comes from immunoSEQ multiplex PCR, and its TCRdb copy is limited to in-frame clones, with some not included. Among about 120,000 clones, approximately 70% were seen once, and the ten largest hold roughly 24%. The sequence came from a woman in her 30s in good health. What was sequenced was memory CD8+ T cells sorted from blood. As to subset: CD45RO+ cells pooled with CCR7-negative TemRA cells. The genes are TRBV11-2 and TRBJ2-7, with 7 bases identical to TRBD1. The CDR3 protein is CASSLGVRGEQYF. CDR3 DNA sequence: TGTGCCAGCAGCTTAGGGGTCAGGGGGGAGCAGTACTTC.